This T cell receptor beta chain was captured by sequencing in a study of PD-1 blockade in classical Hodgkin lymphoma. Deletions cut 5 bases from V and 2 bases from J, with 10 bases between. The CDR3 consists of 13 residues. The germline CDR1 and CDR2 sequences are MDHEN and SYDVKM. Measured with immunoSEQ multiplex PCR; TCRdb has only the in-frame clones, and not every one. The repertoire has around 15,000 clones, roughly 90% of them found once; the top ten carry roughly 18%. Stated time point: cycle 4 day 1 (C4D1), after five to seven weeks of nivolumab. Each of the patients experienced relapse following autologous stem cell transplantation, and their brentuximab vedotin exposure differed. Isolated CD8+ T cells were derived from thawed PBMCs through magnetic negative selection. Study results and limitations: Partial responders and progressors had significantly lower baseline TCR diversity. By C4D1, diversity of CD4+ TCRs had risen significantly, whereas that of CD8+ TCRs had not.

A word on this clone: What it binds is unknown.

Sequences were derived from CD8+ T cells from blood, sampled before the fourth cycle of nivolumab. V is TRBV28 and J is TRBJ2-7; D perhaps matches TRBD2 (5 bases). This receptor was taken from a human donor with classical Hodgkin lymphoma. CDR3 region: CASSLEVTYEQYF. In DNA, the CDR3 is TGTGCCAGCAGTCTGGAGGTAACCTACGAGCAGTACTTC.